The clone carrying this T cell receptor beta chain has a count of ten or more. Its antigen remains unidentified. TCRdb reprocessed the RT-PCR reads via MiXCR and lists one record per CDR3 protein. The sample holds 800,000 or so distinct CDR3 sequences, less than 25% seen once. The data stem from a study of response to subunit inactivated influenza vaccine. Study-level results: Researchers suggested that each seasonal influenza vaccination recruits few new T cells.

The starting material was PBMCs from blood, obtained 4 to 6 days after vaccination. The origin of this receptor is a man aged 50-60 years who received an inactivated influenza vaccine.

In nucleotides, the CDR3 is TGCGCCAGCAGCTTGGCCGCCGCCTACGAGCAGTACTTC. This sequence encodes CASSLAAAYEQYF. The rearrangement uses TRBV5-1 and TRBJ2-7; unclear D gene. CDR3 length: 13 amino acids. Germline loops: CDR1 SGHRS, CDR2 YFSETQ. Trimming stripped 0 bases from V and 2 bases from J, with 6 bases between.